This is a list of T cell receptor beta chains from one sample in a study of blood T cell repertoires in COVID-19. TCRdb keeps only in-frame clones here, not all; method: immunoSEQ multiplex PCR. Here the sample spans about 100,000 clones, about 86% being singletons. Sequenced input: peripheral blood. The receptors originated from an elderly man with acute or convalescent COVID-19. CDR3s include the opening cysteine and the closing phenylalanine or tryptophan. D genes are given only for firm matches. Where a row states a size, it is once, few, many or the class of an expanded clone; other rows omit it.

TRBV19,NA,TRBD2,18,TRBJ2-1,CASSTRTSGRAARNEQFF,TGTGCCAGTAGTACCCGGACTAGCGGGAGGGCAGCACGGAATGAGCAGTTCTTC
TRBV28,NA,NA,11,TRBJ1-2,CASSSNYGYTF,TGTGCCAGCAGCTCTAACTATGGCTACACCTTC
TRBV7-2,NA,NA,14,TRBJ2-7,CASSPPSASYEQYF,TGTGCCAGCAGCCCTCCTAGCGCGTCTTACGAGCAGTACTTC
TRBV3-1/TRBV3-2,NA,TRBD2,19,TRBJ2-7,CASSQPPGLAGGGSYEQYF,TGTGCCAGCAGCCAACCCCCCGGACTAGCGGGAGGGGGCTCCTACGAGCAGTACTTC
TRBV6-5,NA,NA,15,TRBJ2-7,CASSPAGAGAYEQYF,TGTGCCAGCAGCCCCGCAGGGGCGGGAGCCTACGAGCAGTACTTC
TRBV9,few,NA,13,TRBJ2-7,CASSVTGYHEQYF,TGTGCCAGCAGCGTCACGGGGTACCACGAGCAGTACTTC
TRBV19,NA,NA,14,TRBJ2-7,CASNDPGRGYEQYF,TGTGCCAGTAACGACCCCGGCAGGGGCTACGAGCAGTACTTC
TRBV7-3,once,TRBD1,16,TRBJ2-2,CASSLTNRGNTGELFF,TGTGCCAGCAGCTTAACTAACAGGGGAAACACCGGGGAGCTGTTTTTT
TRBV5-1,NA,TRBD2,14,TRBJ2-7,CASSGTSASYEQYF,TGCGCCAGCAGTGGGACTAGCGCCTCCTACGAGCAGTACTTC
TRBV5-1,NA,TRBD2,13,TRBJ2-3,CASSPLAADTQYF,TGCGCCAGCAGTCCCCTAGCGGCGGATACGCAGTATTTT
TRBV19,NA,NA,15,TRBJ1-3,CASSAGGFSGNTIYF,TGTGCCAGTAGCGCCGGGGGTTTCTCTGGAAACACCATATATTTT
TRBV4-2,NA,TRBD2,18,TRBJ2-2,CASSQGTSGTQNTGELFF,TGTGCCAGCAGCCAAGGGACTAGCGGGACCCAGAACACCGGGGAGCTGTTTTTT
TRBV7-8,NA,NA,14,TRBJ1-3,CASSSTATGNTIYF,TGTGCCAGCAGCTCGACAGCTACTGGAAACACCATATATTTT
TRBV6-5,NA,NA,15,TRBJ1-6,CASRLSGGRNSPLHF,TGTGCCAGCAGACTATCGGGGGGGCGGAATTCACCCCTCCACTTT
TRBV9,NA,NA,15,TRBJ2-3,CASSVFPQGVDTQYF,TGTGCCAGCAGCGTTTTCCCCCAGGGTGTGGATACGCAGTATTTT
TRBV6-6,once,TRBD2,14,TRBJ2-4,CASTRGGSKNIQYF,TGTGCCAGCACCCGCGGGGGGTCCAAAAACATTCAGTACTTC
TRBV6-4,NA,NA,16,TRBJ2-7,CASSVRYRRRQGEQYF,TGTGCCAGCAGTGTCCGGTACCGACGGAGGCAGGGGGAGCAGTACTTC
TRBV28,NA,TRBD2,15,TRBJ2-1,CASSKGLAVPQGQFF,TGTGCCAGCAGCAAAGGACTAGCGGTCCCTCAAGGGCAGTTCTTC